These T cell receptor beta chains were read from a single sample in a study of blood T cell repertoires in COVID-19. Assay used: immunoSEQ multiplex PCR; TCRdb lists only in-frame clones, some missing. The sample lists under 95,000 clones, 91% occurring once. The sample was peripheral blood. The receptors were sampled from a man aged 45-65 years with COVID-19, enrolled during active disease. Both conserved end residues are part of each CDR3. The order of the fields is J gene, D gene, clone size, CDR3 length, V gene, CDR3 DNA, CDR3 protein. The D gene is left open where the match is weak. Size is stated for part of the rows, as once, few or many counts, or as a class when the clone is expanded.

j_call: TRBJ1-1
d_call: .
clone_size: .
cdr3_length: 18
v_call: TRBV7-9
cdr3_nt: TGTGCCAGCAGCTTAAATCCTCAGGGAAAGTGGAGGGTCACTGAAGCTTTCTTT
cdr3_aa: CASSLNPQGKWRVTEAFF

j_call: TRBJ2-1
d_call: .
clone_size: .
cdr3_length: 14
v_call: TRBV6-1
cdr3_nt: TGTGCCAGCAGTGAACGCCCAGGGAACAATGAGCAGTTCTTC
cdr3_aa: CASSERPGNNEQFF

j_call: TRBJ2-3
d_call: TRBD2
clone_size: .
cdr3_length: 15
v_call: TRBV7-6
cdr3_nt: TGTGCCAGCAGCGCACTAGCGGGGGGCGTGCATACGCAGTATTTT
cdr3_aa: CASSALAGGVHTQYF

j_call: TRBJ1-5
d_call: .
clone_size: .
cdr3_length: 19
v_call: TRBV28
cdr3_nt: TGTGCCAGCAGTTTGGCAGTCGGGCAGGGTGGGTTAATCTATCAGCCCCAGCATTTT
cdr3_aa: CASSLAVGQGGLIYQPQHF

j_call: TRBJ2-1
d_call: .
clone_size: .
cdr3_length: 16
v_call: TRBV3-1/TRBV3-2
cdr3_nt: TGTGCCAGCAGCCAAGATCCAGGGAGCGGGTACAATGAGCAGTTCTTC
cdr3_aa: CASSQDPGSGYNEQFF

j_call: TRBJ1-1
d_call: .
clone_size: .
cdr3_length: 14
v_call: TRBV6-5
cdr3_nt: TGTGCCAGCAGTTATACCTTGGGTCGCGGTGAAGCTTTCTTT
cdr3_aa: CASSYTLGRGEAFF

j_call: TRBJ2-3
d_call: TRBD1
clone_size: .
cdr3_length: 15
v_call: TRBV30
cdr3_nt: TGTGCCTTAGGTGAAGAAAGGGGGCGCACAGATACGCAGTATTTT
cdr3_aa: CALGEERGRTDTQYF

j_call: TRBJ2-3
d_call: .
clone_size: .
cdr3_length: 14
v_call: TRBV18
cdr3_nt: TGTGCCAGCTCACCACGGGCCTACACAGATACGCAGTATTTT
cdr3_aa: CASSPRAYTDTQYF

j_call: TRBJ2-7
d_call: .
clone_size: .
cdr3_length: 13
v_call: TRBV6-6
cdr3_nt: TGTGCCAGCACCAGAGGCATTTCCTACGAGCAGTACTTC
cdr3_aa: CASTRGISYEQYF

j_call: TRBJ2-7
d_call: TRBD2
clone_size: .
cdr3_length: 13
v_call: TRBV7-2
cdr3_nt: TGTGCCAGCAGCTTAGAACTAGCGGGAGGGCAGTACTTC
cdr3_aa: CASSLELAGGQYF

j_call: TRBJ1-2
d_call: .
clone_size: .
cdr3_length: 14
v_call: TRBV4-1
cdr3_nt: TGCGCCAGCAGCCAATTGGTGGTCGCCGGGGGCTACACCTTC
cdr3_aa: CASSQLVVAGGYTF

j_call: TRBJ2-2
d_call: .
clone_size: .
cdr3_length: 14
v_call: TRBV4-1
cdr3_nt: TGCGCCAGCAGCCAAGTTGCTTCGGGCGGGGAGCTGTTTTTT
cdr3_aa: CASSQVASGGELFF

j_call: TRBJ1-3
d_call: .
clone_size: .
cdr3_length: 17
v_call: TRBV9
cdr3_nt: TGTGCCAGCAGCGTATATCATGGGCCTGGCTCTGGAAACACCATATATTTT
cdr3_aa: CASSVYHGPGSGNTIYF

j_call: TRBJ2-3
d_call: TRBD2
clone_size: .
cdr3_length: 16
v_call: TRBV6-1
cdr3_nt: TGTGCCAGCAGTGATCTAGCGGGAGTTTTGCCAGATACGCAGTATTTT
cdr3_aa: CASSDLAGVLPDTQYF

j_call: TRBJ2-1
d_call: TRBD1
clone_size: .
cdr3_length: 16
v_call: TRBV5-4
cdr3_nt: TGTGCCAGCAGCTCGGCTACCGGGACAGGGAACAATGAGCAGTTCTTC
cdr3_aa: CASSSATGTGNNEQFF

j_call: TRBJ1-1
d_call: .
clone_size: .
cdr3_length: 13
v_call: TRBV11-3
cdr3_nt: TGTGCCAGCAGCTTTAGTCCGAACACTGAAGCTTTCTTT
cdr3_aa: CASSFSPNTEAFF

j_call: TRBJ1-1
d_call: .
clone_size: .
cdr3_length: 14
v_call: TRBV5-1
cdr3_nt: TGCGCCAGCAGCCCAGGGACTGCGGGCACTGAAGCTTTCTTT
cdr3_aa: CASSPGTAGTEAFF

j_call: TRBJ2-7
d_call: .
clone_size: .
cdr3_length: 16
v_call: TRBV3-1/TRBV3-2
cdr3_nt: TGTGCCAGCAGCCAAGAGACAGAGGCAAGGACCTACGAGCAGTACTTC
cdr3_aa: CASSQETEARTYEQYF

j_call: TRBJ1-4
d_call: .
clone_size: .
cdr3_length: 15
v_call: TRBV15
cdr3_nt: TGTGCCACCAGCAGAGAGGGGGCTGTCAACGAAAAACTGTTTTTT
cdr3_aa: CATSREGAVNEKLFF

j_call: TRBJ2-1
d_call: TRBD2
clone_size: .
cdr3_length: 16
v_call: TRBV9
cdr3_nt: TGTGCCAGCAGCGTCGGACTAGCGGGAGACTACAATGAGCAGTTCTTC
cdr3_aa: CASSVGLAGDYNEQFF

j_call: TRBJ2-3
d_call: .
clone_size: .
cdr3_length: 13
v_call: TRBV6-5
cdr3_nt: TGTGCCAGCAAGGACTACAACACAGATACGCAGTATTTT
cdr3_aa: CASKDYNTDTQYF

j_call: TRBJ2-5
d_call: .
clone_size: .
cdr3_length: 13
v_call: TRBV3-1/TRBV3-2
cdr3_nt: TGTGCCAGCAGAGGACTGCTTGGAGAGACCCAGTACTTC
cdr3_aa: CASRGLLGETQYF

j_call: TRBJ2-1
d_call: TRBD2
clone_size: .
cdr3_length: 16
v_call: TRBV9
cdr3_nt: TGTGCCAGCAGCGGCCCCCCTAGCGGGAGTATAATTGAGCAGTTCTTC
cdr3_aa: CASSGPPSGSIIEQFF

j_call: TRBJ1-2
d_call: .
clone_size: once
cdr3_length: 13
v_call: TRBV5-6
cdr3_nt: TGTGCCAGCAGCTTGTCAGGGCCTCTTGGCTACACCTTC
cdr3_aa: CASSLSGPLGYTF

j_call: TRBJ2-1
d_call: TRBD1
clone_size: .
cdr3_length: 16
v_call: TRBV24-1
cdr3_nt: TGTGCCACCAGTGATTGGGGACAGGGCCCCTACAATGAGCAGTTCTTC
cdr3_aa: CATSDWGQGPYNEQFF

j_call: TRBJ2-2
d_call: TRBD2
clone_size: .
cdr3_length: 18
v_call: TRBV5-4
cdr3_nt: TGTGCCAGCAGCGACCCGGGACTAGCGGGAGTAAACACCGGGGAGCTGTTTTTT
cdr3_aa: CASSDPGLAGVNTGELFF

j_call: TRBJ2-3
d_call: TRBD1
clone_size: .
cdr3_length: 15
v_call: TRBV7-2
cdr3_nt: TGTGCCAGCAGCTTAAGGGACAGGGGCACAGATACGCAGTATTTT
cdr3_aa: CASSLRDRGTDTQYF

j_call: TRBJ1-2
d_call: .
clone_size: .
cdr3_length: 14
v_call: TRBV30
cdr3_nt: TGTGCCTGGAGTGTGATGGGCGTCAGGAATGGCTACACCTTC
cdr3_aa: CAWSVMGVRNGYTF

j_call: TRBJ2-3
d_call: .
clone_size: .
cdr3_length: 12
v_call: TRBV5-6
cdr3_nt: TGTGCCAGCAGCATAATTACAGATACGCAGTATTTT
cdr3_aa: CASSIITDTQYF

j_call: TRBJ2-2
d_call: TRBD2
clone_size: few
cdr3_length: 15
v_call: TRBV7-6
cdr3_nt: TGTGCCAGCAGCAGACTAGCGGGAGAAATCGGGGAGCTGTTTTTT
cdr3_aa: CASSRLAGEIGELFF

j_call: TRBJ2-7
d_call: .
clone_size: .
cdr3_length: 15
v_call: TRBV3-1/TRBV3-2
cdr3_nt: TGTGCCAGCAGCCAAGATATAGCCAGCCCCTACGAGCAGTACTTC
cdr3_aa: CASSQDIASPYEQYF

j_call: TRBJ2-6
d_call: .
clone_size: .
cdr3_length: 14
v_call: TRBV28
cdr3_nt: TGTGCCAGCACCAGGGATTCTGGGGCCAACGTCCTGACTTTC
cdr3_aa: CASTRDSGANVLTF

j_call: TRBJ2-7
d_call: .
clone_size: .
cdr3_length: 14
v_call: TRBV19
cdr3_nt: TGTGCCAGTAGTATGAACAGGGACTCCTACGAGCAGTACTTC
cdr3_aa: CASSMNRDSYEQYF

j_call: TRBJ1-2
d_call: .
clone_size: .
cdr3_length: 13
v_call: TRBV3-1/TRBV3-2
cdr3_nt: TGTGCCAGCAGCCAAGGCCGGAACTATGGCTACACCTTC
cdr3_aa: CASSQGRNYGYTF

j_call: TRBJ1-6
d_call: .
clone_size: .
cdr3_length: 20
v_call: TRBV30
cdr3_nt: TGTGCCTGGAGTTTGAAGCCCCTCCTTTCCAGTAGAGGCCCTGGATCACCCCTCCACTTT
cdr3_aa: CAWSLKPLLSSRGPGSPLHF

j_call: TRBJ2-2
d_call: TRBD2
clone_size: .
cdr3_length: 17
v_call: TRBV5-4
cdr3_nt: TGTGCCAGCAGCTCCGGACTAGCGGGGGGGGACACCGGGGAGCTGTTTTTT
cdr3_aa: CASSSGLAGGDTGELFF

j_call: TRBJ2-7
d_call: TRBD1
clone_size: .
cdr3_length: 16
v_call: TRBV5-4
cdr3_nt: TGTGCCAGCAGCCCCGACTCGGACAGGGCCCACTCCGAGCAGTACTTC
cdr3_aa: CASSPDSDRAHSEQYF

j_call: TRBJ2-5
d_call: TRBD2
clone_size: .
cdr3_length: 15
v_call: TRBV27
cdr3_nt: TGTGCCAGCAGCCCGGGACTAGCGAGCCAAGAGACCCAGTACTTC
cdr3_aa: CASSPGLASQETQYF

j_call: TRBJ1-1
d_call: TRBD1
clone_size: once
cdr3_length: 14
v_call: TRBV6-5
cdr3_nt: TGTGCCAGCAGTCGGTCCGGGACAGAAGGTGAAGCTTTCTTT
cdr3_aa: CASSRSGTEGEAFF

j_call: TRBJ1-5
d_call: .
clone_size: .
cdr3_length: 17
v_call: TRBV28
cdr3_nt: TGTGCCAGCAGTTTATGGGTGGGGGCAGGGGGCAATCAGCCCCAGCATTTT
cdr3_aa: CASSLWVGAGGNQPQHF

j_call: TRBJ2-1
d_call: TRBD2
clone_size: few
cdr3_length: 14
v_call: TRBV30
cdr3_nt: TGTGCCTGGAGTGGCGGGAGCTCCTACAATGAGCAGTTCTTC
cdr3_aa: CAWSGGSSYNEQFF